The 10 T cell receptor beta chains in this list originate from one sample, sequenced in a study of blood T cell repertoires in COVID-19. Some clones are missing from TCRdb's copy, which holds only in-frame ones; the method was immunoSEQ multiplex PCR. This table has about 120,000 clones, roughly 70% appearing once. Source material: peripheral blood. These receptors all stem from a human donor with acute or convalescent COVID-19. The donor label of this sample is uncertain.

V and J are TRBV28 and TRBJ1-3; D might be TRBD1 (6 bases). The CDR3 length is 14 residues. Trimming removed 4 bases at V and 4 bases at J, with 11 bases between. Germline assignment: CDR1 MDHEN and CDR2 SYDVKM. This chain's CDR3 is CASSSGAEGNTIYF. CDR3 DNA sequence: TGTGCCAGCAGTTCAGGGGCGGAAGGAAACACCATATATTTT.

This clone was counted once. The rearrangement uses TRBV2 and TRBJ2-5, with D tentatively TRBD1 (5 bases). V was shortened by 6 bases and J by 5 bases, with 13 bases between the two germline ends. CDR1 and CDR2 (germline): SNHLY, FYNNEI. The CDR3 consists of 13 residues. The CDR3 DNA reads as TGTGCCAGCAGACAGACAGTCCAGGAGACCCAGTACTTC. Encoded protein: CASRQTVQETQYF.

The chain carries TRBV19 and TRBJ1-1; D is unclear. V was shortened by 6 bases and J by 5 bases, with 7 bases between the two germline ends. CDR3 size: 11 residues. Germline V lookup: CDR1 LNHDA, CDR2 SQIVND (reference sequence). CDR3 in amino acids: CASRGRTEAFF. The CDR3 coding sequence is TGTGCCAGTAGAGGGAGAACTGAAGCTTTCTTT.

This clone was recorded many times. CDR3 amino acids: CASSVVGWESTEAFF. Here the CDR3 DNA reads TGTGCCAGCAGCGTAGTAGGTTGGGAGAGCACTGAAGCTTTCTTT. The chain employs TRBV9 and TRBJ1-1; D remains unclear. CDR3 length equals 15 residues. Germline CDR1 reads SGDLS; CDR2 reads YYNGEE. Trimming took 0 bases from V and 4 from J, leaving 13 bases between them.

The chain uses TRBV2 and TRBJ2-3; possible D gene TRBD2, 5 bases. The V gene's germline CDR1 is SNHLY and CDR2 FYNNEI. This CDR3 spans 11 amino acids. Trimming removed 8 bases from V and 10 bases from J, with 13 bases in between. The CDR3, as DNA: TGTGCCAGCCGGGATTCCCACCCGCAGTATTTT. Its protein product is CASRDSHPQYF.

The chain employs TRBV5-1 and TRBJ2-4, with D perhaps matching TRBD2 (6 bases). V was clipped by 0 bases and J by 2 bases, with 12 bases between them. CDR3 size: 16 residues. Germline-derived CDR1 and CDR2 are SGHRS and YFSETQ. The chain's CDR3 is CASSLELAGTKNIQYF. The CDR3 coding sequence is TGCGCCAGCAGCTTGGAACTAGCAGGGACCAAAAACATTCAGTACTTC.

The chain links TRBV7-2 to TRBJ1-2, with a possible D match to TRBD1 (6 bases). Germline CDR1 is SGHTA and CDR2 is FQGNSA. The CDR3 loop spans 14 amino acids. Deletions cut 1 base from V and 7 bases from J, with 13 bases between. DNA for the CDR3: TGTGCCAGCAGCTTAGTTACAGGGAAGGGTGGCTACACCTTC. This encodes CASSLVTGKGGYTF.

V is TRBV11-1 and J is TRBJ1-1, with D maybe TRBD1 (5 bases). The CDR3 length is 15 residues. Per the germline V gene, CDR1 is SGHAT and CDR2 is FQDESV (reference sequence). V lost 7 bases and J 0 bases, leaving 15 bases between the germline ends. The CDR3 DNA sequence: TGTGCCAGCACCCTCCGGGGGGGTATGAACACTGAAGCTTTCTTT. Residues: CASTLRGGMNTEAFF. The whole variable domain, remainder taken from reference TRBV11-1 and TRBJ1-1, is EAEVAQSPRYKITEKSQAVAFWCDPISGHATLYWYRQILGQGPELLVQFQDESVVDDSQLPKDRFSAERLKGVDSTLKIQPAELGDSAMYLCASTLRGGMNTEAFFGQGTRLTVV.

The chain combines TRBV18 with TRBJ1-6, with D possibly matching TRBD1 (6 bases). Germline V lookup: CDR1 KGHSH, CDR2 LQKENI. This CDR3 region has 15 residues. V lost 2 bases and J 9 bases, leaving 14 bases between the germline ends. The DNA for the CDR3 is TGTGCCAGCTCACCATCCAAGCCAGGGGTTTCACCCCTCCACTTT. It specifies CASSPSKPGVSPLHF.

V gene TRBV7-8 combines with J gene TRBJ1-5; weak D call: TRBD1 (5 bases). The CDR3 is 13 residues long. V lost 7 bases, J lost 5 bases, and 12 bases lay in between. CDR1 and CDR2 from the germline V gene are SGHVS and FQNEAQ. CDR3 nucleotide sequence: TGTGCCAGCACCCGGCAGGGTTATCAGCCCCAGCATTTT. Translation: CASTRQGYQPQHF.